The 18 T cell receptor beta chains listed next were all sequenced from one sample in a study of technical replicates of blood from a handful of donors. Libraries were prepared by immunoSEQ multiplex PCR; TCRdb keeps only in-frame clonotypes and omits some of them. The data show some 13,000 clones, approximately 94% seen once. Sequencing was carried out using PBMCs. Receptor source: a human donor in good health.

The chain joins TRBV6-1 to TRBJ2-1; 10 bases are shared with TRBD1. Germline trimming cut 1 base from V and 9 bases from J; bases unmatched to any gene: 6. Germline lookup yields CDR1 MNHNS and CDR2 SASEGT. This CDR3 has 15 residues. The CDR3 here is CASSEVGTGASEQFF. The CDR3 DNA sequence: TGTGCCAGCAGTGAAGTGGGGACAGGGGCGAGTGAGCAGTTCTTC.

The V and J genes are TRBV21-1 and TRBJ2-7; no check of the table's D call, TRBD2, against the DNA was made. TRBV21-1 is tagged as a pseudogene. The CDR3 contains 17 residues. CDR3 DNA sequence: TGTGCCAGCAGCAAGAGCCCTGGGAGCGGGAGCTCCTACGAGCAGTACTTC. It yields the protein CASSKSPGSGSSYEQYF.

The CDR3 reads CASSQDKSQGYNEQFF. CDR3 in DNA: TGCGCCAGCAGCCAAGATAAGTCCCAGGGGTACAATGAGCAGTTCTTC. The chain uses TRBV4-1 and TRBJ2-1, with TRBD1 as a possible D gene (6 bases). Trimming left V 0 bases short and J 4 bases short, with 13 bases between. The germline CDR1 and CDR2 sequences are MGHRA and YSYEKL. This CDR3 comprises 16 residues.

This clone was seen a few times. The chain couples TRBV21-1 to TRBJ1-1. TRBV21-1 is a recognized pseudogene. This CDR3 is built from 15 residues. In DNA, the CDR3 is TGTGCCAGCAGCAAAGCTGGGCAGGGAGGCACTGAAGCTTTCTTT. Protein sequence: CASSKAGQGGTEAFF.

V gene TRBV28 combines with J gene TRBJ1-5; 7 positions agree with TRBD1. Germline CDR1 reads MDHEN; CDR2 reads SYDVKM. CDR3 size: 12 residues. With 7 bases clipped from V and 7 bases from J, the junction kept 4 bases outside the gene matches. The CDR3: CASTGGGQPQHF. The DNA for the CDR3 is TGTGCCAGCACAGGGGGTGGGCAGCCCCAGCATTTT.

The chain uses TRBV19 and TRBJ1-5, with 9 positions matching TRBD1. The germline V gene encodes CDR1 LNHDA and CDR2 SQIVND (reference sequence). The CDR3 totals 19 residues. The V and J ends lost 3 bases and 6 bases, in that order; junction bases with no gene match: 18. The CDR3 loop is CASSITGTGLGLVGQPQHF. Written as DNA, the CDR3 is TGTGCCAGTAGTATCACTGGGACAGGGTTGGGGCTGGTAGGTCAGCCCCAGCATTTT.

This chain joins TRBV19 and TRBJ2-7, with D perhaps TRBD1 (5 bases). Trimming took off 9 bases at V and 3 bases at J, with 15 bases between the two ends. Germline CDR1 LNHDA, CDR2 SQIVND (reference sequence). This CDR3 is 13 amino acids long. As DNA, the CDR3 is TGTGCCAGCCAGGGCCCTGGGTTCTACGAGCAGTACTTC. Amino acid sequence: CASQGPGFYEQYF. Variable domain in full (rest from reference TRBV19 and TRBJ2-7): DGGITQSPKYLFRKEGQNVTLSCEQNLNHDAMYWYRQDPGQGLRLIYYSQIVNDFQKGDIAEGYSVSREKKESFPLTVTSAQKNPTAFYLCASQGPGFYEQYFGPGTRLTVT.

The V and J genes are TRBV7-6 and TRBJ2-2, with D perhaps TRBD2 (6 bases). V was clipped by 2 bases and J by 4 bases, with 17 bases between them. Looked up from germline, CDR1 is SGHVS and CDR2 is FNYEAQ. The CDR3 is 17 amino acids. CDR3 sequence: CASSLSWGGVGTGELFF. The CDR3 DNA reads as TGTGCCAGCAGCTTATCCTGGGGCGGGGTTGGCACCGGGGAGCTGTTTTTT.

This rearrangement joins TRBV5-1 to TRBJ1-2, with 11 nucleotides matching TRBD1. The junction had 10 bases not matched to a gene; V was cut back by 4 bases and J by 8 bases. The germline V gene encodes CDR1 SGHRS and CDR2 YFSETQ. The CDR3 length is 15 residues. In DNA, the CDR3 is TGCGCCAGCAGCAGCCGGACAGGGGGCGCGGACGGCTACACCTTC. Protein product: CASSSRTGGADGYTF.

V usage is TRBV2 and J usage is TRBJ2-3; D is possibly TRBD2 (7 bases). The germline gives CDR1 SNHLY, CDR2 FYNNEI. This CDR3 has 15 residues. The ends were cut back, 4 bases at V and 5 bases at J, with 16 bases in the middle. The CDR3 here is CASSAPTGGIDTQYF. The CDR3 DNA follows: TGTGCCAGCAGTGCCCCTACGGGGGGCATAGATACGCAGTATTTT.

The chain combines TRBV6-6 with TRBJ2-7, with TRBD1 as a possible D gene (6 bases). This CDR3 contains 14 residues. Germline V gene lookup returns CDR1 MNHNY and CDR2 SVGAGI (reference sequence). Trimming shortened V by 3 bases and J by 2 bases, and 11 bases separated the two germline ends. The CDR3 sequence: CASSYKGDTYEQYF. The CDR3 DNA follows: TGTGCCAGCAGTTATAAGGGGGACACCTACGAGCAGTACTTC.

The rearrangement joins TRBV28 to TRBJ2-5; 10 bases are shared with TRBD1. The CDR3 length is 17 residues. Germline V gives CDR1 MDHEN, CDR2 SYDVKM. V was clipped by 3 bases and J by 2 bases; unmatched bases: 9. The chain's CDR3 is CASSFFLGTGAQETQYF. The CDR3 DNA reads TGTGCCAGCAGTTTCTTCCTAGGGACAGGGGCACAAGAGACCCAGTACTTC.

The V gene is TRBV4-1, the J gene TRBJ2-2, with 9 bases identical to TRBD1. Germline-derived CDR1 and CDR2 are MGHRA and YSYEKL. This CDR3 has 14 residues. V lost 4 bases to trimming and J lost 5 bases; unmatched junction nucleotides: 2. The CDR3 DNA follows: TGCGCCAGCAGCCTAGGACAGGGGACCGGGGAGCTGTTTTTT. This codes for CASSLGQGTGELFF.

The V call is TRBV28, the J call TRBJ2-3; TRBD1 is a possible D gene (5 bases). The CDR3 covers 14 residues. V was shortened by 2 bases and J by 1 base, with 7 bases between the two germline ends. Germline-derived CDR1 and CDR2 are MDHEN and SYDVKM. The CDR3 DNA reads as TGTGCCAGCAGTTTAGAACAGGGCACAGATACGCAGTATTTT. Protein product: CASSLEQGTDTQYF.

The CDR3 sequence is CASSLGGAQEHF. The CDR3 DNA follows: TGTGCCAGCAGCTTAGGTGGGGCCCAAGAGCATTTT. The V call is TRBV7-9, the J call TRBJ1-5; D possibly corresponds to TRBD1 (5 bases). Germline V gene data show CDR1 as SEHNR and CDR2 as FQNEAQ (reference sequence). The CDR3 spans 12 residues. V dropped 1 base and J dropped 14 bases, with 12 bases sitting between them.

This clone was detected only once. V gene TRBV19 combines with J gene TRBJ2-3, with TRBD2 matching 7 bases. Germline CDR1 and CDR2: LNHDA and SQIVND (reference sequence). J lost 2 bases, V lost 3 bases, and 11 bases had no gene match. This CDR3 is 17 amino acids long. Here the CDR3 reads CASSMVSGRDYTDTQYF. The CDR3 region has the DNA TGTGCCAGTAGTATGGTCTCGGGGCGGGACTACACAGATACGCAGTATTTT.

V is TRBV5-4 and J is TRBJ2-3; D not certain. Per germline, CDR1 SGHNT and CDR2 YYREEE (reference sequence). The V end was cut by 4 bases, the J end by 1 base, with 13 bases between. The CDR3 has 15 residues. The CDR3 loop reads CASSDSFRGTDTQYF. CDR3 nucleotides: TGTGCCAGCAGCGATTCGTTTAGAGGCACAGATACGCAGTATTTT. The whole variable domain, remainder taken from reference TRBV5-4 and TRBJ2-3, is ETGVTQSPTHLIKTRGQQVTLRCSSQSGHNTVSWYQQALGQGPQFIFQYYREEENGRGNFPPRFSGLQFPNYSSELNVNALELDDSALYLCASSDSFRGTDTQYFGPGTRLTVL.

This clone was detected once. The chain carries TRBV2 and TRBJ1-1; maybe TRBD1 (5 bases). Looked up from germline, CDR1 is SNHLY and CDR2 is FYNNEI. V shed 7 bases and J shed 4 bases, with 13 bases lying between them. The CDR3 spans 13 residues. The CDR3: CASNLRVSTEAFF. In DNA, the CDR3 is TGTGCCAGCAACCTCAGGGTGTCCACTGAAGCTTTCTTT.